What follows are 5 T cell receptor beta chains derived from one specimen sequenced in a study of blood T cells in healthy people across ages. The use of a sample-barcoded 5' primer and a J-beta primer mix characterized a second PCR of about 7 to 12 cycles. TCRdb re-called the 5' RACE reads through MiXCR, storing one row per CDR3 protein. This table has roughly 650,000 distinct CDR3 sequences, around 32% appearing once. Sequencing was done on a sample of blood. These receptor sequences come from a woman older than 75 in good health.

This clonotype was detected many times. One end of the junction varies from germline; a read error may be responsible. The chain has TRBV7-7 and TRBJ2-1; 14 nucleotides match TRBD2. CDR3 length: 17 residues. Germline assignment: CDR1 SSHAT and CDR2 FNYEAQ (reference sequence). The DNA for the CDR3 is TGTGCTAGCAGCTTATCGGCCCCCGGGACTAGCGGGGGTGAGCAGTTCTTC. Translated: CASSLSAPGTSGGEQFF. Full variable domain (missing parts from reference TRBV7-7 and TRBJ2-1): GAGVSQSPRYKVTKRGQDVTLRCDPISSHATLYWYQQALGQGPEFLTYFNYEAQPDKSGLPSDRFSAERPEGSISTLTIQRTEQRDSAMYRCASSLSAPGTSGGEQFFGPGTRLTVL.

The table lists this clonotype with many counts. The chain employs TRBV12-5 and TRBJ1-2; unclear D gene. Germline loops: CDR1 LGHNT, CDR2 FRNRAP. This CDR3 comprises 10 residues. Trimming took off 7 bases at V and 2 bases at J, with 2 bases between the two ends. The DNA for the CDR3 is TGTGCTAGTGTAAACTATGGCTACACCTTC. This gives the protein CASVNYGYTF.

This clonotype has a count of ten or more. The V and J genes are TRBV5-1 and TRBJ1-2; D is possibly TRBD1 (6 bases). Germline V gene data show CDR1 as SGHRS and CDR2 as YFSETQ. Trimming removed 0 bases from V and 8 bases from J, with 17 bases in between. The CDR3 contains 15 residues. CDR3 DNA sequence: TGCGCCAGCAGCTTGGCATCAGGGGAGGCGCGGGGCTACACCTTC. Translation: CASSLASGEARGYTF.

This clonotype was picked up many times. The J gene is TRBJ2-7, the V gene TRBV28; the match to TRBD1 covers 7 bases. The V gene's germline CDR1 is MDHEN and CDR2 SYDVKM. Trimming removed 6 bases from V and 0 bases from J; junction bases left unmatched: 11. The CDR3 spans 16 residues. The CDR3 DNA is TGTGCCAGCAGGACCCCGGGACAGTCGAGCTCCTACGAGCAGTACTTC. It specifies CASRTPGQSSSYEQYF.

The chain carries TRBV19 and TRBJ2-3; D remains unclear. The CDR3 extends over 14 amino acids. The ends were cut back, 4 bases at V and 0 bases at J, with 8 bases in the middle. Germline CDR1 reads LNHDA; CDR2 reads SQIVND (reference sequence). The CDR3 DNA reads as TGTGCCAGTAGTAAGGCCGGTAGCACAGATACGCAGTATTTT. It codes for CASSKAGSTDTQYF.